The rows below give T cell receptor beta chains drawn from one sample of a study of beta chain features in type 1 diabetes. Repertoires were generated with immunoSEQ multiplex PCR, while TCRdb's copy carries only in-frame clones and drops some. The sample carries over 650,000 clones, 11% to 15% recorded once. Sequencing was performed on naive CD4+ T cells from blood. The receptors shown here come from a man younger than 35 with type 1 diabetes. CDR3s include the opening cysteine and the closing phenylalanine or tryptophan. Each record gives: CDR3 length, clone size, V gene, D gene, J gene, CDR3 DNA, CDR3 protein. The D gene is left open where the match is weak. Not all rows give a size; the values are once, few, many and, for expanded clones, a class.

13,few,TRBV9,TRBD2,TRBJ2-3,TGTGCCACTAGCGGGAGCAGGACAGATACGCAGTATTTT,CATSGSRTDTQYF
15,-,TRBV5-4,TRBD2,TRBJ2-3,TGTGCCAGCAGCTTGCAACTAGCGGGTGTGGATACGCAGTATTTT,CASSLQLAGVDTQYF
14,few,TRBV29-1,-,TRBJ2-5,TGCAGCGCCTCGGGCTGGATAGGGGGGGAGACCCAGTACTTC,CSASGWIGGETQYF
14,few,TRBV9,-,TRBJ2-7,TGTGCCAGCAGCGTAGGGGTCGGCTCCTACGAGCAGTACTTC,CASSVGVGSYEQYF
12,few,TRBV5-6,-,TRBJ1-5,TGTGCCAGCAGCTTCGGGAGGGAGCCCCAGCATTTT,CASSFGREPQHF
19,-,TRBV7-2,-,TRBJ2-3,TGTGCCAGCAGCTTAGCGGCAGGTGGTCCTCTCACCAGCACAGATACGCAGTATTTT,CASSLAAGGPLTSTDTQYF
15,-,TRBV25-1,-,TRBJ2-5,TGTGCCAGCAGTGAGGCTAACAGGGATCAAGAGACCCAGTACTTC,CASSEANRDQETQYF
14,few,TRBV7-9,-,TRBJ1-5,TGTGCCAGCAGCTTAGAAGGGAAGGCTCAGCCCCAGCATTTT,CASSLEGKAQPQHF
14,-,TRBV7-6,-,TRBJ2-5,TGTGCCAGCACCGAGAAAGCGCCGGGAGAGACCCAGTACTTC,CASTEKAPGETQYF
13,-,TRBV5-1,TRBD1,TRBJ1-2,TGCGCCAGCAGCTCCACAGGGGGTCGTGGCTACACCTTC,CASSSTGGRGYTF
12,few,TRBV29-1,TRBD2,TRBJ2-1,TGCAGCGTCCGGGACTACGGCAATGAGCAGTTCTTC,CSVRDYGNEQFF
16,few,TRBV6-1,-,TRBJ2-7,TGTGCCAGCAGTGAACAGGATTGGCGGTGGACCTACGAGCAGTACTTC,CASSEQDWRWTYEQYF
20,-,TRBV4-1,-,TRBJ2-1,TGCGCCAGCAGCCAAGATTTAGCCAAAAGATCAGGGAATTCCTACAATGAGCAGTTCTTC,CASSQDLAKRSGNSYNEQFF
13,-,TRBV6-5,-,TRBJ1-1,TGTGCCAGCAGTTCCAGCGGGGGGACAAGGGCTTTCTTT,CASSSSGGTRAFF
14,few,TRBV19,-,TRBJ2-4,TGTGCCAGTAGTGGGTCGGTAGCCAAAAACATTCAGTACTTC,CASSGSVAKNIQYF
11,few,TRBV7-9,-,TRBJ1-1,TGTGCCAGCAGCTTGAACACTGAAGCTTTCTTT,CASSLNTEAFF
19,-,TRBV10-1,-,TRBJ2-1,TGCGCCAGCAGTTCTAGAAGGGGGATCCTGGGGGGATCCTACAATGAGCAGTTCTTC,CASSSRRGILGGSYNEQFF
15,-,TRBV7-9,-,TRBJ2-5,TGTGCCAGCAGCCTTGGAGGAGCGGGCCAAGAGACCCAGTACTTC,CASSLGGAGQETQYF
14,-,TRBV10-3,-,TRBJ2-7,TGTGCCATCAGTGGGGCGGGACAACCCTACGAGCAGTACTTC,CAISGAGQPYEQYF
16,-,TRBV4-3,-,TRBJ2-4,TGCGCCAGCAGCCAAGAAAGGGAGTTGGGTATAAACATTCAGTACTTC,CASSQERELGINIQYF
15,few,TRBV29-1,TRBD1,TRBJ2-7,TGCAGCGTTGAAGGAGGTCAGGGGGTCTACTACGAGCAGTACTTC,CSVEGGQGVYYEQYF
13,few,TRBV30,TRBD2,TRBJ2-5,TGTGCCTGGAGACCGACTAGCCTGGAGACCCAGTACTTC,CAWRPTSLETQYF
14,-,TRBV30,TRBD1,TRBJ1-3,TGTGCCTGGGGGACAGGGAACAGGCGAAACACCATATATTTT,CAWGTGNRRNTIYF
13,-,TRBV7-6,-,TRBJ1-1,TGTGCCAGCAGCACACAGGGCAACACTGAAGCTTTCTTT,CASSTQGNTEAFF
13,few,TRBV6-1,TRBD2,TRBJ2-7,TGTGCCAGCAGTAGCGGGAGTCGGTACGAGCAGTACTTC,CASSSGSRYEQYF
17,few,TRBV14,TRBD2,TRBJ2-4,TGTGCCAGCAGCCAGGAGCTAAAGACTAGCGGGGGAAACATTCAGTACTTC,CASSQELKTSGGNIQYF
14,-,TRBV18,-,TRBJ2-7,TGTGCCAGCTCACCACAGGACAGACTACGTGAGCAGTACTTC,CASSPQDRLREQYF
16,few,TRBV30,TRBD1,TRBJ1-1,TGTGCCTGGAATACCAGGGGGCTGGTGGCGAACACTGAAGCTTTCTTT,CAWNTRGLVANTEAFF
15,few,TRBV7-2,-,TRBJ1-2,TGTGCCAGCAGCTTAGTAGGGGAGGCTAACTATGGCTACACCTTC,CASSLVGEANYGYTF
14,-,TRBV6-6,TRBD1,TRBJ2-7,TGTGCCAGCAGTTATGGTCAGGGGGTCTACGAGCAGTACTTC,CASSYGQGVYEQYF
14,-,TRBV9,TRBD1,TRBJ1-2,TGTGCCAGCAGCGAGGCCGGGACAGACTATGGCTACACCTTC,CASSEAGTDYGYTF
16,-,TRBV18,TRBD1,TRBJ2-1,TGTGCCAGCTCACTACCCGGGACAGAACGTAAAATAGGGCAGTTCTTC,CASSLPGTERKIGQFF
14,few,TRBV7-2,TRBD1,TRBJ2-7,TGTGCCAGCAGCTTAAAAGGGACAGGCGGGGAGCAGTACTTC,CASSLKGTGGEQYF
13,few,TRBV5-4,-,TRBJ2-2,TGTGCCAGCAGCCGGGCCTTACCCGGGGAGCTGTTTTTT,CASSRALPGELFF
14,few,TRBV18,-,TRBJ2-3,TGTGCCAGCTCACCGGATTTGTGGACAGATACGCAGTATTTT,CASSPDLWTDTQYF
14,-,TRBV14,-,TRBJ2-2,TGTGCCAGCAGCCTCCTAGGGATCGGCGGGGAGCTGTTTTTT,CASSLLGIGGELFF
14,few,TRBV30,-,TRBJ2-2,TGTGCCTGGAGGGCGTCACGACAGACCGGGGAGCTGTTTTTT,CAWRASRQTGELFF
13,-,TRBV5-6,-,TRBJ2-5,TGTGCCAGCAGCTCGACAGTTCTAAAGACCCAGTACTTC,CASSSTVLKTQYF
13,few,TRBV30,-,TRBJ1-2,TGTGCCTGGAGTGTAATCGGGTTCGGAGGCTACACCTTC,CAWSVIGFGGYTF
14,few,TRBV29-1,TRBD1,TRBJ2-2,TGCAGCGCTCTGGGGGACAGGTACACCGGGGAGCTGTTTTTT,CSALGDRYTGELFF
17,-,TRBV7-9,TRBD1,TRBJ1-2,TGTGCCACCGCACCAGAGGTTGTGGGACAGCGGGTGATGAGCTACACCTTC,CATAPEVVGQRVMSYTF
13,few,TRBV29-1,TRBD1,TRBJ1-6,TGCAGCGTCACAGGGGGCGCGGGTTCACCCCTCCACTTT,CSVTGGAGSPLHF
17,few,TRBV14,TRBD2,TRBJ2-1,TGTGCCAGCAGCCGTAGCGGGGCTTGGCAAACCTACAATGAGCAGTTCTTC,CASSRSGAWQTYNEQFF
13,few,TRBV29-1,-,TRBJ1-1,TGCAGCGTTGAACCTCGACAGGTGCCTGAAGCTTTCTTT,CSVEPRQVPEAFF
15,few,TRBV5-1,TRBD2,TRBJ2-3,TGCGCCAGCAGCTTGGCAGCGGGGAGCACAGATACGCAGTATTTT,CASSLAAGSTDTQYF